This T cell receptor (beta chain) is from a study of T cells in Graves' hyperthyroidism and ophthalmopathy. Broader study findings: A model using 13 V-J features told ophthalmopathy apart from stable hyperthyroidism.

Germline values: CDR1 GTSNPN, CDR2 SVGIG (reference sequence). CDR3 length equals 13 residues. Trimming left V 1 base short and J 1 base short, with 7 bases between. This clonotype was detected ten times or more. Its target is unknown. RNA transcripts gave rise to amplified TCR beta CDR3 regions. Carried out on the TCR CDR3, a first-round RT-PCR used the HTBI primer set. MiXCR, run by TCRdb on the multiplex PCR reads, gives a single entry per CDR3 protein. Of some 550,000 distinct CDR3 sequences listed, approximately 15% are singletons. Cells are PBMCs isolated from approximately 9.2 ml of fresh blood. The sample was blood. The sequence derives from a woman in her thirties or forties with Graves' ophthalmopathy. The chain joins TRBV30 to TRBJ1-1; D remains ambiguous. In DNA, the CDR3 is TGTGCCTGGAGTGCCCAGCCGAACACTGAAGCTTTCTTT. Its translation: CAWSAQPNTEAFF. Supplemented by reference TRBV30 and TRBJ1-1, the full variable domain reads SQTIHQWPATLVQPVGSPLSLECTVEGTSNPNLYWYRQAAGRGLQLLFYSVGIGQISSEVPQNLSASRPQDRQFILSSKKLLLSDSGFYLCAWSAQPNTEAFFGQGTRLTVV.